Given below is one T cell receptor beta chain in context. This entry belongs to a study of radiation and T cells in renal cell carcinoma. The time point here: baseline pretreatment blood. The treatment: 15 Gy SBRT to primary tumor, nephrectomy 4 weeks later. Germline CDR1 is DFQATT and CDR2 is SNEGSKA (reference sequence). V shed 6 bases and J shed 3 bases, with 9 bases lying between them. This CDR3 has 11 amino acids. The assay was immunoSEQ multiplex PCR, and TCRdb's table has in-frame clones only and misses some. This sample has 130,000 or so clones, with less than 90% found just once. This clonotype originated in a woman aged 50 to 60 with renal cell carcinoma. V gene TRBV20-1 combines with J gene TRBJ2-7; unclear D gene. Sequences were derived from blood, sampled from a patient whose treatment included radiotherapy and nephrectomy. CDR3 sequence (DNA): TGCAGTGCCTGGGCGCTCTACGAGCAGTACTTC. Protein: CSAWALYEQYF.